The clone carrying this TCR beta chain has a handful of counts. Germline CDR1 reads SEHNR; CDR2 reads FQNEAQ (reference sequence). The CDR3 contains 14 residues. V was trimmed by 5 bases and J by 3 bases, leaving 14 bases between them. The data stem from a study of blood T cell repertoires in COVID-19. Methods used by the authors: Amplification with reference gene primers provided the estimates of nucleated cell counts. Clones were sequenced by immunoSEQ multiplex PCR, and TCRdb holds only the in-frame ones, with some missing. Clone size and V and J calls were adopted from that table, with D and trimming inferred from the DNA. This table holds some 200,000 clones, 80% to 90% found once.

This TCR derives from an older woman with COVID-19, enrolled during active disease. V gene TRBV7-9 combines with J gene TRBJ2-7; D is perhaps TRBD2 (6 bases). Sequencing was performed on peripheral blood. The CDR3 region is CASSPRVGGYEQYF. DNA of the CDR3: TGTGCCAGCAGCCCGAGGGTGGGGGGCTACGAGCAGTACTTC.